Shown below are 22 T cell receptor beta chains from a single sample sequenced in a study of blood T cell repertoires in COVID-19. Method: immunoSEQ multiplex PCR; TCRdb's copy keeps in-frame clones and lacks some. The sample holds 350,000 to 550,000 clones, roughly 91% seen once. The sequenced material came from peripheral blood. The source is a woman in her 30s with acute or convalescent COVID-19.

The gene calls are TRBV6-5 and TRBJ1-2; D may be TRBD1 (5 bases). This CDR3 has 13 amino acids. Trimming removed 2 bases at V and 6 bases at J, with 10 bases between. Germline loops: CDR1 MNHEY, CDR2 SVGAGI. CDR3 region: CASSYGADDGYTF. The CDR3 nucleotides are TGTGCCAGCAGTTACGGGGCGGATGATGGCTACACCTTC.

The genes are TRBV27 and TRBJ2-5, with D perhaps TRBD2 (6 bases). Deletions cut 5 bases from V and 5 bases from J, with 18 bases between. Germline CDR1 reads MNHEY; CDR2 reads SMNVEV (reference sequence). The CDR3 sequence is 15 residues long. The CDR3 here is CASSLTRLGGETQYF. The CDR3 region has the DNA TGTGCCAGCAGTCTCACCCGTTTAGGAGGGGAGACCCAGTACTTC.

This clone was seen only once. CDR3 in DNA: TGTGCCAGCAGGACGGGACAGAAGACTGAAGCTTTCTTT. Its translation is CASRTGQKTEAFF. The V gene is TRBV12-3 or TRBV12-4, the J gene TRBJ1-1, with TRBD1 matching over 7 bases. This CDR3 spans 13 amino acids. V was pared by 6 bases and J by 5 bases, with 6 bases of the junction left unmatched.

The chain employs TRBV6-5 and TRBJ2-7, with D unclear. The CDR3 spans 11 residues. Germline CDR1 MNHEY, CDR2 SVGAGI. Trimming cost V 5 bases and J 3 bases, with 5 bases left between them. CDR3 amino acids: CASSLNYEQYF. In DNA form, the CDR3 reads TGTGCCAGCAGTCTAAACTACGAGCAGTACTTC.

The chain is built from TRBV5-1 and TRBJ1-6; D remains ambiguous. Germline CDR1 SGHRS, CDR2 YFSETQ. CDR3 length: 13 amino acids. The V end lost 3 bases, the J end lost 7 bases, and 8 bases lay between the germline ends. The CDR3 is CASSYGSNSPLHF. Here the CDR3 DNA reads TGCGCCAGCAGCTACGGGAGCAATTCACCCCTCCACTTT.

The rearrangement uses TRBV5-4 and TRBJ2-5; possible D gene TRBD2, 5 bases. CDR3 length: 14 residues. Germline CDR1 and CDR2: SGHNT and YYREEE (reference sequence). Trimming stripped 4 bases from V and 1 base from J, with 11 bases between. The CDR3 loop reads CASSPPGSQETQYF. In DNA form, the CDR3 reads TGTGCCAGCAGCCCTCCGGGGTCCCAAGAGACCCAGTACTTC.

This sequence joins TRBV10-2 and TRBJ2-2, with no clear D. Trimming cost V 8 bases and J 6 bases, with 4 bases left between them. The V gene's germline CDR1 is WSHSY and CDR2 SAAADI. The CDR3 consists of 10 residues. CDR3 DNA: TGCGCCAGCTTCGCCGGGGAGCTGTTTTTT. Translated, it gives CASFAGELFF.

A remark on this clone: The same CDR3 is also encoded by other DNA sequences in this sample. In nucleotides, the CDR3 is TGTGCCAGCAGCTTAGGACAGGGTGGCTACACCTTC. Protein: CASSLGQGGYTF. This chain connects TRBV5-6 to TRBJ1-2; TRBD1 aligns across 8 bases. The CDR3 is 12 amino acids. The germline CDR1 and CDR2 sequences are SGHDT and YYEEEE. V shed 2 bases and J 7 bases; nucleotides not matched to a gene: 1.

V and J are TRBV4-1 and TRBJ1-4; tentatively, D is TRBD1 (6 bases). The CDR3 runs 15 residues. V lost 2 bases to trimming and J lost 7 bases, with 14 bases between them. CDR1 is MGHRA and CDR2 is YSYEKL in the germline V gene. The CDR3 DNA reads TGCGCCAGCAGCCAATATCACAGGGAAGGTGAAAAACTGTTTTTT. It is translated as CASSQYHREGEKLFF.

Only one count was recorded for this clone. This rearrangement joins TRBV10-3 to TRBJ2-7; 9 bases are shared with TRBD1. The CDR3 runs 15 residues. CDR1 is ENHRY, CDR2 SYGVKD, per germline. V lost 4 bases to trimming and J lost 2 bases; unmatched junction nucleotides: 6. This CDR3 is CAISAEQGAAYEQYF. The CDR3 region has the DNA TGTGCCATCAGTGCCGAACAGGGGGCGGCCTACGAGCAGTACTTC.

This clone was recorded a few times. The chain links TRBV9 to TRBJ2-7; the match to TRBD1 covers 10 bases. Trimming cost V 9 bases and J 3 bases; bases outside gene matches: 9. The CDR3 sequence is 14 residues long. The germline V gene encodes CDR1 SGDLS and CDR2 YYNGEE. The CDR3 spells CATTRTGGNYEQYF. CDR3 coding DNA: TGTGCCACCACTAGGACAGGGGGAAACTACGAGCAGTACTTC.

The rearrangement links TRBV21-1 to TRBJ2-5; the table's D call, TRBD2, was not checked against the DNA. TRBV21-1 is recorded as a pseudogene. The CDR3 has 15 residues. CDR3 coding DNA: TGTGCCAGCAGCTTCCGGGGATCGGATCGGGAGACCCAGTACTTC. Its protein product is CASSFRGSDRETQYF.

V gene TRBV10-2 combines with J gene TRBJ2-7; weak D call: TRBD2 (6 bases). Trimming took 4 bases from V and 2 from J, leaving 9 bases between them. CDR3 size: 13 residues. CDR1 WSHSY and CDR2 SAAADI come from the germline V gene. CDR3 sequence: CASSVGSAYEQYF. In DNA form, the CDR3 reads TGCGCCAGCAGTGTCGGGAGCGCCTACGAGCAGTACTTC.

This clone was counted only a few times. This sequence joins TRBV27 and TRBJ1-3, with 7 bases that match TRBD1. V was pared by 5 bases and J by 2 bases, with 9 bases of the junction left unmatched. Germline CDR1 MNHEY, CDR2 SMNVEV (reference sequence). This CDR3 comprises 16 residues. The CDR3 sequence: CASSAEGTATGNTIYF. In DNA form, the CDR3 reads TGTGCCAGCAGTGCTGAAGGGACAGCAACTGGAAACACCATATATTTT.

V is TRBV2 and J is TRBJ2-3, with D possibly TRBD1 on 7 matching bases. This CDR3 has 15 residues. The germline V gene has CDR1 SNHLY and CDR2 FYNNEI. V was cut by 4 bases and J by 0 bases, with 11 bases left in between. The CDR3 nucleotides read TGTGCCAGCAGTGCAGGGGGGACTAGCACAGATACGCAGTATTTT. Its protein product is CASSAGGTSTDTQYF.

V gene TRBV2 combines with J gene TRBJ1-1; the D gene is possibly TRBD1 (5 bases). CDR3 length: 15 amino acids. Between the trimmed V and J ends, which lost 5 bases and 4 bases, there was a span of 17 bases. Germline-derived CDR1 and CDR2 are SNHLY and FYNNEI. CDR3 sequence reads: CASSPRAEWGTEAFF. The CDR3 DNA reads TGTGCCAGCAGTCCCAGGGCTGAGTGGGGCACTGAAGCTTTCTTT.

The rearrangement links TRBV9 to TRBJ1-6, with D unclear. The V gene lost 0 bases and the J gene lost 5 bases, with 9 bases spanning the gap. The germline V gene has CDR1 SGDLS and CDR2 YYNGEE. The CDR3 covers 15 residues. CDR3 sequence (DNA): TGTGCCAGCAGCGTAGTAGGAGGGAATAATTCACCCCTCCACTTT. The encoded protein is CASSVVGGNNSPLHF.

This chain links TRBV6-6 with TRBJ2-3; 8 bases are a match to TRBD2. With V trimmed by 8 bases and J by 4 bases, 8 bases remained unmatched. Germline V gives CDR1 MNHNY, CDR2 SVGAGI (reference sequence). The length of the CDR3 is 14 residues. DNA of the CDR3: TGTGCCAGCTCGGTTGGCGGGGGGTCAGATACGCAGTATTTT. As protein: CASSVGGGSDTQYF.

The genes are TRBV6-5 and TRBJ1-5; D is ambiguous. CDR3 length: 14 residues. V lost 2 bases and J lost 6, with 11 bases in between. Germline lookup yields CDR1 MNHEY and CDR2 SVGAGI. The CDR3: CASSYVLGSQPQHF. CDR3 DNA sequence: TGTGCCAGCAGTTACGTATTGGGGAGTCAGCCCCAGCATTTT.

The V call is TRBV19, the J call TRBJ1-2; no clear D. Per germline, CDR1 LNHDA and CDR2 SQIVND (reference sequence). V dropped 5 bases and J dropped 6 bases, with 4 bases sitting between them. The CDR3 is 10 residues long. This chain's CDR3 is CASSEDGYTF. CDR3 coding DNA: TGTGCCAGTAGTGAGGATGGCTACACCTTC.

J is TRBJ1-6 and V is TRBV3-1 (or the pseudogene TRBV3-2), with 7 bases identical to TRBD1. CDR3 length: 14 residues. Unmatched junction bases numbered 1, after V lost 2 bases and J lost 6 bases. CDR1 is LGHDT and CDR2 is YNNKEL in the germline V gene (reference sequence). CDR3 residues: CASSQPGGNSPLHF. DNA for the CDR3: TGTGCCAGCAGCCAACCAGGGGGTAATTCACCCCTCCACTTT.

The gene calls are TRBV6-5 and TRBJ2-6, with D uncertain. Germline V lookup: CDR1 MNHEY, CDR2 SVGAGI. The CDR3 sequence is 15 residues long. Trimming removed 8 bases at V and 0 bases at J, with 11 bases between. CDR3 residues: CASHSLTSGANVLTF. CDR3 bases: TGTGCCAGCCACAGCCTTACCTCTGGGGCCAACGTCCTGACTTTC.